Presented here are 5 T cell receptor beta chains from one specimen sequenced in a study of T cell repertoires in cytomegalovirus infection. TCRdb called the reads again in MiXCR, with one record for every CDR3 protein. The table lists a few hundred thousand distinct CDR3 sequences, around 25% of them singletons. No cognate antigen is known for these TCRs. Sequences were derived from cultured PBMCs, sampled from culture after CMV antigen stimulation. These receptors were taken from a human donor in good health (CMV status not recorded). Some clones in this sample may be carry-over from other donors' samples.

In its sample, this clonotype was seen a few times. The rearrangement links TRBV4-1 to TRBJ1-2, with D possibly matching TRBD1 (5 bases). The V end was cut by 4 bases, the J end by 5 bases, with 14 bases between. The CDR3 runs to 14 residues. Germline CDR1 reads MGHRA; CDR2 reads YSYEKL. The CDR3 reads CASSPWAGDYGYTF. The CDR3 bases are TGCGCCAGCAGCCCCTGGGCGGGGGATTATGGCTACACCTTC.

The chain employs TRBV14 and TRBJ1-6, with a tentative D call TRBD1 (5 bases). The CDR3 totals 17 residues. V gave up 3 bases and J gave up 3 bases, with 15 bases separating them. CDR1 and CDR2 (germline): SGHDN, FVKESK. The CDR3 coding sequence is TGTGCCAGCAGCCAGGTCGACAGCATCCTCTATAATTCACCCCTCCACTTT. Encoded protein: CASSQVDSILYNSPLHF.

The rearrangement links TRBV27 to TRBJ1-2; 10 nucleotides agree with TRBD1. The V gene's germline CDR1 is MNHEY and CDR2 SMNVEV (reference sequence). After removal of 0 bases from V and 3 bases from J, the junction contained 7 bases not matched to a gene. The CDR3 is 17 amino acids. CDR3 protein: CASSLSLPGQGYYGYTF. DNA for the CDR3: TGTGCCAGCAGTTTATCCCTCCCGGGACAGGGGTACTATGGCTACACCTTC.

The chain carries TRBV6-1 and TRBJ2-7, with D perhaps TRBD2 (6 bases). V lost 6 bases to trimming and J lost 4 bases, with 19 bases between them. Germline V CDR1 and CDR2: MNHNS, SASEGT. There are 15 residues in the CDR3. CDR3 coding DNA: TGTGCCAGCAGCCTAGGCCGCGGGATTTTTTACGAGCAGTACGTC. Its protein is CASSLGRGIFYEQYV.

The V call is TRBV6-6, the J call TRBJ2-2; D is unclear. CDR1 and CDR2 (germline): MNHNY, SVGAGI (reference sequence). Trimming took 7 bases from V and 0 from J, leaving 9 bases between them. The CDR3 is made up of 14 amino acids. CDR3 DNA: TGTGCCAGCACCGAGAGAGCGAACACCGGGGAGCTGTTTTTT. Its translation: CASTERANTGELFF.